The source of this T cell receptor (beta chain) is a study of cytomegalovirus exposure and HLA in healthy donors. Study-level information: Around 80 million unique TCR sequences came from HLA-typed donors in an early release.

When sampled, the donors appeared nominally healthy, though they likely had unrecorded immune exposures. The CDR3 runs 14 residues. CDR1 is MNHEY, CDR2 SVGAGI, per germline. V was cut by 6 bases and J by 1 base, with 12 bases left in between. Vbeta (60) and Jbeta (13) primers were used in the PCR. Using immunoSEQ multiplex PCR, the repertoire was profiled, and TCRdb retains in-frame clones only, with some absent. This sample has 220,000 or so clones, with 60% to 80% found just once. This clone turned up a few times. What it recognizes is unknown. Study-wide results and caveats: Solely CMV serostatus was available to characterize immune exposure.

This TCR was sampled from a woman aged 25 to 45 in good health and CMV-seronegative. This sequence joins TRBV6-5 and TRBJ1-1; D is undetermined. Source material: PBMCs. The chain's CDR3 is CASSQDGKNTEAFF. The CDR3 DNA is TGTGCCAGCAGCCAAGACGGGAAGAACACTGAAGCTTTCTTT.